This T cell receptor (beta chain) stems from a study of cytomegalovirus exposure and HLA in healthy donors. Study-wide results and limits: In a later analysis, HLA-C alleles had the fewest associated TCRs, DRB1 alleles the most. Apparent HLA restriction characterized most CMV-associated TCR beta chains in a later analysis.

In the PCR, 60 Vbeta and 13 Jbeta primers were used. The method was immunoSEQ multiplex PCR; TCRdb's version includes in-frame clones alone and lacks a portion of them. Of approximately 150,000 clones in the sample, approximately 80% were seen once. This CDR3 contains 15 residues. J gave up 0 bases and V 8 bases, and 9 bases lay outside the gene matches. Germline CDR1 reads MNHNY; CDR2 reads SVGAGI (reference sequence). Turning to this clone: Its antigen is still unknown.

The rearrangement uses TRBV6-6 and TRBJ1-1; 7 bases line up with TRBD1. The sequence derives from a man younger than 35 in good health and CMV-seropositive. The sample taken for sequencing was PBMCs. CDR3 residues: CASYSGQALNTEAFF. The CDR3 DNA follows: TGTGCCAGCTATTCCGGACAGGCCTTGAACACTGAAGCTTTCTTT.